This T cell receptor beta chain was sequenced during a study of control samples from healthy donors and cancer patients. Looked up from germline, CDR1 is KGHDR and CDR2 is SFDVKD. The CDR3 contains 15 residues. Some clones are missing from TCRdb's copy, which holds only in-frame ones; the method was immunoSEQ multiplex PCR. The sample consists of some 97,000 clones, roughly 87% of them appearing once. This clone has more than one count but fewer than ten. Mismatch with germline at one junction end may stem from a read error. The rearrangement joins TRBV24-1 to TRBJ1-5; D gene unclear. The sequence was collected from a woman between 45 and 60 years old in good health. Sequencing was carried out using blood. CDR3 region: CATGDLNPSNQPQHF. The CDR3 coding sequence is TGTGCCACCGGTGACTTAAATCCTAGCAATCAGCCCCAGCATTTT.